This T cell receptor (beta chain) was profiled in a study of blood T cell repertoires in COVID-19. The CDR3 totals 14 residues. V lost 2 bases and J 7 bases, leaving 12 bases between the germline ends. CDR1 is SGHTA and CDR2 is FQGNSA in the germline V gene. Clones were sequenced by immunoSEQ multiplex PCR, and TCRdb holds only the in-frame ones, with some missing. The sample includes roughly 410,000 clones, 89% of them seen just once. The specimen sequenced was peripheral blood. The clonotype originates from a woman aged 40 to 50 with COVID-19, enrolled during active disease. This chain uses TRBV7-2 with TRBJ1-5; no firm D call. The CDR3 DNA reads as TGTGCCAGCAGCTTAAGAGGTTCGTGGCAGCCCCAGCATTTT. Encoded protein: CASSLRGSWQPQHF. Supplemented by reference TRBV7-2 and TRBJ1-5, the full variable domain reads GAGVSQSPSNKVTEKGKDVELRCDPISGHTALYWYRQSLGQGLEFLIYFQGNSAPDKSGLPSDRFSAERTGGSVSTLTIQRTQQEDSAVYLCASSLRGSWQPQHFGDGTRLSIL.